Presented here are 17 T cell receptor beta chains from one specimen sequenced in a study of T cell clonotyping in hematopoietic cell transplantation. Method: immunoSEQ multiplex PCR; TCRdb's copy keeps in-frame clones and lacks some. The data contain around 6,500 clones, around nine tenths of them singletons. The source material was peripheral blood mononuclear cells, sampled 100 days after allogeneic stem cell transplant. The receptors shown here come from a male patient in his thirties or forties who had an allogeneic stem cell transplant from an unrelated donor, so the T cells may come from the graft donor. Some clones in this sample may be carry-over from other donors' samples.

CDR3 in DNA: TGTGCCAGCAGTTTATTAGGGGATACGCAGTATTTT. Its translation: CASSLLGDTQYF. The gene calls are TRBV27 and TRBJ2-3; D ambiguous. Germline V lookup: CDR1 MNHEY, CDR2 SMNVEV (reference sequence). Trimming stripped 1 base from V and 6 bases from J, with 5 bases between. This CDR3 has 12 residues.

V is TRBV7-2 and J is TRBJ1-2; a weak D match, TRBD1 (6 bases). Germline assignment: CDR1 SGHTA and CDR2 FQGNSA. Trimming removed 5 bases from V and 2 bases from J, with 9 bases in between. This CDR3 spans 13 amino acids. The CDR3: CASSRQANYGYTF. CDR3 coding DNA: TGTGCCAGCAGCCGACAGGCCAACTATGGCTACACCTTC. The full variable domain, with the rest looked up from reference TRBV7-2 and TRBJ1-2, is GAGVSQSPSNKVTEKGKDVELRCDPISGHTALYWYRQSLGQGLEFLIYFQGNSAPDKSGLPSDRFSAERTGGSVSTLTIQRTQQEDSAVYLCASSRQANYGYTFGSGTRLTVV.

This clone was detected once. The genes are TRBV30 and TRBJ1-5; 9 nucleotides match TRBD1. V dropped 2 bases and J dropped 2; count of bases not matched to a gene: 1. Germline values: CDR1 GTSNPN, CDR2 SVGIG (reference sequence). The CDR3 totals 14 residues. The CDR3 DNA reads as TGTGCCTGGAGTCGGACAGGGGGCAATCAGCCCCAGCATTTT. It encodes CAWSRTGGNQPQHF.

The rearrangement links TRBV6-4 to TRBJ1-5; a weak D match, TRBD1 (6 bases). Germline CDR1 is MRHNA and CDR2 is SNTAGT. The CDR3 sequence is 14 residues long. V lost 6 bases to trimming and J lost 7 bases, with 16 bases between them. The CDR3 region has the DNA TGTGCCAGCAGCCCCGAGGGGGTAGGACAGCCCCAGCATTTT. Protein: CASSPEGVGQPQHF.

The DNA for the CDR3 is TGTGCCAGCTCAACCTCCCCAGGGGACTATGCAACTAATGAAAAACTGTTTTTT. It specifies CASSTSPGDYATNEKLFF. The chain has TRBV18 and TRBJ1-4; TRBD1 might be the D (6 bases). CDR3 size: 18 residues. V lost 5 bases to trimming and J lost 0 bases, with 19 bases between them. Germline CDR1 is KGHSH and CDR2 is LQKENI.

The CDR3 region is CASSPGQETYEQYF. CDR3 in DNA: TGCGCCAGCAGCCCGGGACAAGAAACCTACGAGCAGTACTTC. The rearrangement joins TRBV5-1 to TRBJ2-7, with D maybe TRBD1 (6 bases). The germline V and J ends were trimmed by 4 bases and 2 bases, with 13 bases remaining between them. This CDR3 contains 14 residues. Germline V CDR1 and CDR2: SGHRS, YFSETQ.

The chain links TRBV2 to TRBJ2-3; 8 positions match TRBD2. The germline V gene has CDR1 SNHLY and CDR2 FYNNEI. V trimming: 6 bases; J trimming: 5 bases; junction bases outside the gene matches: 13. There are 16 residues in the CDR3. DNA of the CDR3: TGTGCCAGCAGCTACTCCTCGGGGGGGCCGAAAGATACGCAGTATTTT. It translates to CASSYSSGGPKDTQYF.

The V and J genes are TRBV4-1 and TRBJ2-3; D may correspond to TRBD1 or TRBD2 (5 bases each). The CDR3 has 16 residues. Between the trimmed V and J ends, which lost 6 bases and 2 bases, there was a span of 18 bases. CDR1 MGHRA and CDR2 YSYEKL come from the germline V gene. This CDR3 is CASSPINGANTDTQYF. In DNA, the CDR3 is TGCGCCAGCAGTCCTATAAACGGGGCGAACACAGATACGCAGTATTTT.

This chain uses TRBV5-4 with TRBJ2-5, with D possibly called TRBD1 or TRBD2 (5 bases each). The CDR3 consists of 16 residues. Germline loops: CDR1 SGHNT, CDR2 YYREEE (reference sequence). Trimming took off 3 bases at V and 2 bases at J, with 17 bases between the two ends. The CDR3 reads CASSSASGSGQETQYF. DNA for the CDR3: TGTGCCAGCAGCTCGGCCTCAGGGTCGGGGCAAGAGACCCAGTACTTC.

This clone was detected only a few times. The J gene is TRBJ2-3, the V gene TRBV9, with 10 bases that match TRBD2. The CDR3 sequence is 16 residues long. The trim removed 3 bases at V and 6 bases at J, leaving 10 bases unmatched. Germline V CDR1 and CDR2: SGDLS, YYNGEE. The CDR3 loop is CASSGWTSGIPDTQYF. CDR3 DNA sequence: TGTGCCAGCAGCGGATGGACTAGCGGAATTCCTGATACGCAGTATTTT.

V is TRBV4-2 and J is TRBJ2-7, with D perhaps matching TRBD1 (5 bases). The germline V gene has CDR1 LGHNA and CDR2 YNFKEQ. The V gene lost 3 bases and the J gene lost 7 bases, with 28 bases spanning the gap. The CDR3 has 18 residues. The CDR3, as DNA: TGTGCCAGCAGCCAGGATTTCGGCGGAACAGGCGAAACGTTTGAGCAGTACTTC. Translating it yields CASSQDFGGTGETFEQYF.

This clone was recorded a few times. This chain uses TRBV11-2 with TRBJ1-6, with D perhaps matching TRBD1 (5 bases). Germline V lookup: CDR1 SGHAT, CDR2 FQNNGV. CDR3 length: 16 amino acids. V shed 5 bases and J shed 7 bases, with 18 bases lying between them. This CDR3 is CASSELSGMGNSPLHF. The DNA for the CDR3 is TGTGCCAGCAGCGAATTATCAGGGATGGGGAATTCACCCCTCCACTTT.

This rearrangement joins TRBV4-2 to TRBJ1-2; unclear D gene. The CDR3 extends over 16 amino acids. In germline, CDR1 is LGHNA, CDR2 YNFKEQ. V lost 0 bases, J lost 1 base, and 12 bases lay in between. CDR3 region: CASSQDLAAHNYGYTF. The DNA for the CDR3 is TGTGCCAGCAGCCAAGATCTCGCAGCGCATAACTATGGCTACACCTTC.

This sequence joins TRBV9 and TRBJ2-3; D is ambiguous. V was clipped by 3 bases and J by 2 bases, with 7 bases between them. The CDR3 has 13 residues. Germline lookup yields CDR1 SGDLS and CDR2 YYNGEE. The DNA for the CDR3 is TGTGCCAGCAGCGGGCCGTTCACAGATACGCAGTATTTT. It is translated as CASSGPFTDTQYF.

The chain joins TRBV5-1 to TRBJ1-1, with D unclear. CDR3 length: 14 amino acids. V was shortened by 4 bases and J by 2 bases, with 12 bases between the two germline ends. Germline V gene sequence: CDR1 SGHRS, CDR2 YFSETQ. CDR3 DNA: TGCGCCAGCAGCGGGCAGAGTGTTAACACTGAAGCTTTCTTT. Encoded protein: CASSGQSVNTEAFF. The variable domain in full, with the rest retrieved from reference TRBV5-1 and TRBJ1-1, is KAGVTQTPRYLIKTRGQQVTLSCSPISGHRSVSWYQQTPGQGLQFLFEYFSETQRNKGNFPGRFSGRQFSNSRSEMNVSTLELGDSALYLCASSGQSVNTEAFFGQGTRLTVV.

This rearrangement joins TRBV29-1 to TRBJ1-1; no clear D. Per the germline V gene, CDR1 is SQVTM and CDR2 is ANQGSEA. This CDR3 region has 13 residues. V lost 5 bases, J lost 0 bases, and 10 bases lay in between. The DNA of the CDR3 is TGCAGCGTTCAACAGACGATGAACACTGAAGCTTTCTTT. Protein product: CSVQQTMNTEAFF.

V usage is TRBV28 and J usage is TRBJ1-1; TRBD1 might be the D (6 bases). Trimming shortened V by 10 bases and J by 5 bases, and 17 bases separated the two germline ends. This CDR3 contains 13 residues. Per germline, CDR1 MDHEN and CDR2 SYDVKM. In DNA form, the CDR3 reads TGTGCCACCTCAAGGGGGATGATTACTGAAGCTTTCTTT. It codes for CATSRGMITEAFF.